This T cell receptor (beta chain) was sequenced for a study of cytomegalovirus exposure and HLA in healthy donors. Notes on this clone: What it binds is not known.

Profiled with immunoSEQ multiplex PCR; TCRdb holds only in-frame clones, not every one. The sample includes more than 90,000 clones, more than 85% of them seen just once. Overall study findings and caveats: Most TCR sequences showed up rarely, but some public TCRs showed up in many donors. TCR beta chains numbering 164 were designated cytomegalovirus-associated. High specificity and sensitivity for cytomegalovirus status were reported for the classifier. A subsequent analysis found that TCR clusters from the first cohort also tended to co-occur in the 120 or so validation repertoires, with roughly 95% of cluster scores above 0.

This CDR3 comprises 14 residues. CDR1 and CDR2 from the germline V gene are SEHNR and FQNEAQ (reference sequence). V trimming: 5 bases; J trimming: 4 bases; junction bases outside the gene matches: 5. The receptor comes from a man aged 18 to 30 in good health and CMV-seropositive. The chain carries TRBV7-9 and TRBJ2-4; 7 nucleotides line up with TRBD2. Sequenced: PBMCs. CDR3 region: CASSSGDRKNIQYF. CDR3 in DNA: TGTGCCAGCAGCAGCGGGGACCGAAAAAACATTCAGTACTTC. Complete variable domain (other parts from reference TRBV7-9 and TRBJ2-4): DTGVSQNPRHKITKRGQNVTFRCDPISEHNRLYWYRQTLGQGPEFLTYFQNEAQLEKSRLLSDRFSAERPKGSFSTLEIQRTEQGDSAMYLCASSSGDRKNIQYFGAGTRLSVL.